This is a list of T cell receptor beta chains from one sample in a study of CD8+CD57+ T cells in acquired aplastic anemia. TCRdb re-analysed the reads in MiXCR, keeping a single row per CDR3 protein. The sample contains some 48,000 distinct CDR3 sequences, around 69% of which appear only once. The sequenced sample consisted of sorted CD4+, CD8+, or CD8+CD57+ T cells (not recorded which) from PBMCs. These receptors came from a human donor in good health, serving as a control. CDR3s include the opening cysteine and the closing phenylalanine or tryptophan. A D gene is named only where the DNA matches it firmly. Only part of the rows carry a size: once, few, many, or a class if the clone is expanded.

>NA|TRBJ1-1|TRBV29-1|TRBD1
TGCAGCGTGGCCGGACAGGCGAACACTGAAGCTTTCTTT
CSVAGQANTEAFF
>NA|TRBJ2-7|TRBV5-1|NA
TGCGCCAGCAGCTTAAACATTGGGACCGGATTGGGGGAGCAGTACTTC
CASSLNIGTGLGEQYF
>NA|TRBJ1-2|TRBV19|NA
TGTGCCAGTGCCTCTTCCCGCGGCGGGGGCGGCGGCTACACCTTC
CASASSRGGGGGYTF
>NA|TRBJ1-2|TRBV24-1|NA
TGTGCCACCAGTGATTTATATCGCAGCTACACCTTC
CATSDLYRSYTF
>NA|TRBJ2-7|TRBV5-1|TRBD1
TGCGCCAGCAGCTTGGCCGGGACAGGGGATTGCGAGCAGTACTTC
CASSLAGTGDCEQYF
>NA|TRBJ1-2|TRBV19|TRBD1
TGTGCCAGTAGTAAGACAGGGGCCTATGGCTACACCTTC
CASSKTGAYGYTF
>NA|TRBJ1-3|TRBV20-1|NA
TGCAGTGCTAGATACCAGGGTAGAGACACCATATATTTT
CSARYQGRDTIYF
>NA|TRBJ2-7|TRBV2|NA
TGTGCCAGCAGCCAATTAAACAGGGCATCGGGGGAGCAGTACTTC
CASSQLNRASGEQYF
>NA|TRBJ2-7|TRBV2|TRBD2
TGTGCCAGCTCTAGCGGAGGGCTATACGAGCAGTACTTC
CASSSGGLYEQYF
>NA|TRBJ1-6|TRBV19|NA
TGTGCCAGTAGTCTCGGGCTTAATTCACCCCTCCACTTT
CASSLGLNSPLHF
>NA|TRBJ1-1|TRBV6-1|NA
TGTGCCAGCAGGGAGGTGTGGGGGAACACTGAAGCTTTCTTT
CASREVWGNTEAFF
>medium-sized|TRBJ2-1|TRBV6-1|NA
TGTGCCAGCAGTGAATTGTGGGTTGGTAATGAGCAGTTCTTC
CASSELWVGNEQFF
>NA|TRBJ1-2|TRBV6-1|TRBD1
TGTGCCAGCACCCCTGAGACAGGGTTAGATGGCTACACCTTC
CASTPETGLDGYTF
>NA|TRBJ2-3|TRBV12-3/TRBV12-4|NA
TGTGCCAGCAGTGACCGGGGCAGAACAGATACGCAGTATTTT
CASSDRGRTDTQYF
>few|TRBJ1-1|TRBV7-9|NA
TGTGCCAGCACCACACAGTGGAACACTGAAGCTCTCTTT
CASTTQWNTEALF
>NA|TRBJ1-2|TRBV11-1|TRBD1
TGTGCCAGCAGCCAATCGAACGGGACAGGGAACTATGGCTACACCTTC
CASSQSNGTGNYGYTF
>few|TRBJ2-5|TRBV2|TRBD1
TGTGCCAGCCGCGACAGGGGAGAGACCCAGTACTTC
CASRDRGETQYF
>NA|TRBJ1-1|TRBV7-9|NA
TGTGCCAGCAGCTTAGTAGGTCAGCCTGAAGCTTTCTTT
CASSLVGQPEAFF
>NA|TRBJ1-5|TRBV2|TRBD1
TGTGCCAGCAGTGGTCTGTTCGACAGGGGTCAGCCCCAGCATTTT
CASSGLFDRGQPQHF
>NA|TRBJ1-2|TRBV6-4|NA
TGTGCCAGCAGTGACGGGGGCTATGGCTACACCTTC
CASSDGGYGYTF
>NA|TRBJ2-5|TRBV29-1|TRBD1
TGCAGCGTACGGGACAGGGAATGGGAGACCCAGTACTTC
CSVRDREWETQYF
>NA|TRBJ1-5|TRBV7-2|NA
TGTGCCAGCAGCCACCTGACAGCCAATCAGCCCCAGCATTTT
CASSHLTANQPQHF
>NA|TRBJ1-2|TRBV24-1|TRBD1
TGTGCCACCAGTGATTTGCGGCAGGGGGTAGACGGCTACACCTTC
CATSDLRQGVDGYTF
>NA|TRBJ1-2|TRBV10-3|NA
TGTGCCATCAGTGAGGACGGGTTCTATGGCTACACCTTC
CAISEDGFYGYTF
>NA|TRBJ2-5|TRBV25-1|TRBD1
TGTGCCATCAGTGAGACAAAGGGACAGGGAAAGACCCAGTACTTC
CAISETKGQGKTQYF
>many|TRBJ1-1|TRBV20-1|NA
TGCAGTGCTAGAGGCGACGGGTTGAACACTGAAGCTTTCTTT
CSARGDGLNTEAFF
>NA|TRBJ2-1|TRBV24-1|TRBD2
TGTGCCACCAGTTCCCGGGGGGGGGCTTTAACCTACAATGAGCAGTTCTTC
CATSSRGGALTYNEQFF
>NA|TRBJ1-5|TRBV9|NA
TGTGCCAGCAGCGAGGGGGGGGTTTATAGCAATCAGCCCCAGCATTTT
CASSEGGVYSNQPQHF
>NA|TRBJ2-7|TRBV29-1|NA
TGCAGCATCGGTTTCCCAAACTCCCACGAGCAGTACTTC
CSIGFPNSHEQYF
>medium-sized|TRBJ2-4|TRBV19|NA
TGTGCCAGTAGTATAGATCTCTGGGAGCCGAGGGACATTCAGTACTTC
CASSIDLWEPRDIQYF
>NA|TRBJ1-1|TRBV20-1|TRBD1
TGCAGTGCTAGCGGGGACAGGGGAGACACTGAAGCTTTCTTT
CSASGDRGDTEAFF
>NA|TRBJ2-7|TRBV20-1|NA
TGCAGTGCTAGAGAACTACAGGGCTACGAGCAGCACTTC
CSARELQGYEQHF
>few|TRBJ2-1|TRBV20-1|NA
TGCAGTGCTACTTCCGGCAATGAGCAGTTCTTC
CSATSGNEQFF
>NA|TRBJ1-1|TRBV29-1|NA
TGCAGCGTTGGGGTACGCGACACTGAAGCTTTCTTT
CSVGVRDTEAFF
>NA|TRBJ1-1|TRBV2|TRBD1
TGTGCCAGCGAGACCGGGGCAGGGGGCGACACTGAAGCTTTCTTT
CASETGAGGDTEAFF
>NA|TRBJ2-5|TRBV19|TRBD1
TGTGACAGTAGTACCTGGGACAGGGGTGCTCAGGAGACCCAGTACTTC
CDSSTWDRGAQETQYF
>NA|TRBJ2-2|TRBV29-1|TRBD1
TGCAGCGCTGCGCAGGGGGCGAACACCGGGGAGCTGTTTTTT
CSAAQGANTGELFF
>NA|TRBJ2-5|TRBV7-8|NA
TGTGCCAGCAACCAGGGGGGAACGGAGACCCAGTACTTC
CASNQGGTETQYF